This is a list of T cell receptor beta chains from one sample in a study of pediatric ulcerative colitis. Assay used: immunoSEQ multiplex PCR; TCRdb lists only in-frame clones, some missing. This table has about 60,000 clones, about 89% appearing once. Sequencing input: blood. All receptors derive from a boy under 18 who was a control in a study of pediatric ulcerative colitis. The CDR3 runs from the conserved cysteine through the conserved F or W. The D gene is left open where the match is weak. Rows may omit the clone size; those that give it use once, few, many or a size class.

j_gene: TRBJ2-2
abundance: -
v_gene: TRBV25-1
d_gene: -
CDR3nt: TGTGCCAGCAGTGATTACAACACCGGGGAGCTGTTTTTT
CDR3aa: CASSDYNTGELFF

j_gene: TRBJ1-3
abundance: few
v_gene: TRBV7-9
d_gene: TRBD1
CDR3nt: TGTGCCAGCAGCACCGGACAGGGGGACGGAAACACCATATATTTT
CDR3aa: CASSTGQGDGNTIYF

j_gene: TRBJ1-2
abundance: -
v_gene: TRBV5-6
d_gene: TRBD1
CDR3nt: TGTGCCAGCAGCCATCCGGGACAGGGGTCGATTGGCTACACCTTC
CDR3aa: CASSHPGQGSIGYTF

j_gene: TRBJ1-2
abundance: -
v_gene: TRBV4-3
d_gene: -
CDR3nt: TGCGCCAGCAGCCAAGAAACTGAGATTGGCTACACCTTC
CDR3aa: CASSQETEIGYTF

j_gene: TRBJ2-7
abundance: once
v_gene: TRBV4-3
d_gene: -
CDR3nt: TGCGCCAGCAGCCAAGGCTATCGAGCCTCCTACGAGCAGTACTTC
CDR3aa: CASSQGYRASYEQYF

j_gene: TRBJ2-1
abundance: -
v_gene: TRBV4-1
d_gene: -
CDR3nt: TGCGCCAGCAGCCAAGATACGAGCGGGTTTTACAATGAGCAGTTCTTC
CDR3aa: CASSQDTSGFYNEQFF

j_gene: TRBJ1-5
abundance: few
v_gene: TRBV27
d_gene: -
CDR3nt: TGTGCCAGCAGTTTGTGGGGGGCAGGGTCTCAGCCCCAGCATTTT
CDR3aa: CASSLWGAGSQPQHF

j_gene: TRBJ2-2
abundance: -
v_gene: TRBV7-6
d_gene: TRBD2
CDR3nt: TGTGCCAGCAGCCGTAGCGGGGGGGCTTCCGGGGAGCTGTTTTTT
CDR3aa: CASSRSGGASGELFF

j_gene: TRBJ2-1
abundance: -
v_gene: TRBV5-1
d_gene: -
CDR3nt: TGCGCCAGCAGCTTGGCCACGGACACGGAGTGGGATGAGCAGTTCTTC
CDR3aa: CASSLATDTEWDEQFF

j_gene: TRBJ2-7
abundance: -
v_gene: TRBV27
d_gene: TRBD2
CDR3nt: TGTGCCAGCAGTCCCGGGACTAACTACGAGCAGTACTTC
CDR3aa: CASSPGTNYEQYF

j_gene: TRBJ2-3
abundance: -
v_gene: TRBV5-4
d_gene: TRBD1
CDR3nt: TGTGCCAGCAGCCCCCCCAACAGGGGAGTCCCAGATACGCAGTATTTT
CDR3aa: CASSPPNRGVPDTQYF

j_gene: TRBJ1-2
abundance: few
v_gene: TRBV5-1
d_gene: TRBD1
CDR3nt: TGCGCCAGCACCGGACAGGAGAACTATGGCTACACCTTC
CDR3aa: CASTGQENYGYTF

j_gene: TRBJ2-2
abundance: -
v_gene: TRBV27
d_gene: TRBD1
CDR3nt: TGTGCCAGCACCACCGGGACAGTTCCCACCGGGGAGCTGTTTTTT
CDR3aa: CASTTGTVPTGELFF

j_gene: TRBJ2-3
abundance: -
v_gene: TRBV5-1
d_gene: TRBD2
CDR3nt: TGCGCCAGCAGCTTGCTCGTGCGGGAGACAGATACGCAGTATTTT
CDR3aa: CASSLLVRETDTQYF

j_gene: TRBJ1-3
abundance: -
v_gene: TRBV15
d_gene: -
CDR3nt: TGTGCCACCAGCAGAGATGTAACGAACTCTGGAAACACCATATATTTT
CDR3aa: CATSRDVTNSGNTIYF